The clone carrying this T cell receptor (beta chain) has more than one count but fewer than ten. Its antigen is as yet unknown. These data originate in a study of cytomegalovirus exposure and HLA in healthy donors. V dropped 1 base and J dropped 1; count of bases not matched to a gene: 3. Germline loops: CDR1 SGHTA, CDR2 FQGTGA. CDR3 size: 15 residues. It was with 60 Vbeta and 13 Jbeta primers that the PCR ran. Data came from immunoSEQ multiplex PCR; TCRdb stores just in-frame clones and leaves some out. The table includes about 190,000 clones, roughly 75% detected once. Study conclusions and caveats: Prior analysis indicated that the majority of TCR beta V segments exhibited productivity approximately 87% or approximately 30% of the time. Among the most significant clusters, several appeared linked to common viral pathogens in a later analysis.

The specimen was PBMCs. The clonotype was recovered from a man aged 25-45 years in good health and CMV-seropositive. The chain carries TRBV7-3 and TRBJ2-7; 8 bases match TRBD2. CDR3 region: CASSLIGTSSYEQYF. CDR3 bases: TGTGCCAGCAGCTTAATCGGGACTAGTTCCTACGAGCAGTACTTC.